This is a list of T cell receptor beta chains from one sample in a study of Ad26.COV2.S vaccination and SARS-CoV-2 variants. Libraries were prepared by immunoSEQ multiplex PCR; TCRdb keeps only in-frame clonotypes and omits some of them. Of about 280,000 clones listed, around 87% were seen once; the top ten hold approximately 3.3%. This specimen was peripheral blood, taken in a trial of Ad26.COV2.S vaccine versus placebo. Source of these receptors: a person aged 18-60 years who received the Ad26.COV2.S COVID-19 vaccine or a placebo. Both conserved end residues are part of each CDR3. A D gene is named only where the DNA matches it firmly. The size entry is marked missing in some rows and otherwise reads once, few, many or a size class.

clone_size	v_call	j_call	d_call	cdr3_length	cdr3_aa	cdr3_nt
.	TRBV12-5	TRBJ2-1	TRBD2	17	CASARLAGLSSYNEQFF	TGTGCTAGTGCTCGCCTAGCGGGCTTGAGCTCCTACAATGAGCAGTTCTTC
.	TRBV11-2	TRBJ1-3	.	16	CASSLSPISSGNTIYF	TGTGCCAGCAGCTTAAGCCCGATTAGCTCTGGAAACACCATATATTTT
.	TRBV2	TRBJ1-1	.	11	CASGGSTEAFF	TGTGCCAGCGGAGGGAGCACTGAAGCTTTCTTT
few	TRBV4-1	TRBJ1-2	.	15	CASSQTPAGNYGYTF	TGCGCCAGCAGCCAAACCCCCGCAGGAAACTATGGCTACACCTTC
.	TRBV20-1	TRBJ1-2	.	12	CSASGANYGYTF	TGCAGTGCTAGTGGAGCTAACTATGGCTACACCTTC
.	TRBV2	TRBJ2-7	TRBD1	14	CASGPGTGDFEQYF	TGTGCCAGCGGGCCCGGGACAGGGGACTTCGAGCAGTACTTC
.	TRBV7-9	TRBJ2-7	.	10	CASSPREQYF	TGTGCCAGCAGCCCCAGAGAGCAGTACTTC
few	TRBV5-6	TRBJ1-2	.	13	CASSFKEAYGYTF	TGTGCCAGCAGCTTCAAAGAAGCCTATGGCTACACCTTC
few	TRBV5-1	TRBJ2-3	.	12	CASSSSTDTQYF	TGCGCCAGCAGCTCTAGCACAGATACGCAGTATTTT
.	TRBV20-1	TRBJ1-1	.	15	CSASRRVGANTEAFF	TGCAGTGCTAGTCGGCGGGTGGGGGCGAACACTGAAGCTTTCTTT
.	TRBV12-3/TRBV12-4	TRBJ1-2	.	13	CASSPSSVYGYTF	TGTGCCAGCAGCCCTTCCTCAGTCTATGGCTACACCTTC
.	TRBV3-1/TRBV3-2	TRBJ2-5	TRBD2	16	CASSQGPRLALETQYF	TGTGCCAGCAGCCAAGGCCCGAGACTAGCGTTGGAGACCCAGTACTTC
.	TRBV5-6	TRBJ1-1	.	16	CASSVRTVTMNTEAFF	TGTGCCAGCAGCGTTAGGACGGTTACAATGAACACTGAAGCTTTCTTT
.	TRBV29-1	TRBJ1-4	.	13	CSARVATNEKLFF	TGCAGCGCCAGGGTTGCAACTAATGAAAAACTGTTTTTT
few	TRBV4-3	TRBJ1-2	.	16	CASSQDLAGGGYGYTF	TGCGCCAGCAGCCAAGACTTAGCGGGGGGCGGCTATGGCTACACCTTC
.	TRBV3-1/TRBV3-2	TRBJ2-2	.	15	CASSQGEGRPGELFF	TGTGCCAGCAGCCAAGGAGAGGGGAGACCCGGGGAGCTGTTTTTT
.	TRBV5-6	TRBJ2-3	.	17	CASSLRRRITLADTQYF	TGTGCCAGCAGCTTGAGACGTAGGATAACGCTGGCAGATACGCAGTATTTT
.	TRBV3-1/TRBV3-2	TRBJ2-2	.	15	CASSINRGGTGELFF	TGTGCCAGCAGCATTAACAGGGGAGGGACCGGGGAGCTGTTTTTT
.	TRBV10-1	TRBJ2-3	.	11	CASSRRDTQYF	TGCGCCAGCAGCCGGAGGGATACGCAGTATTTT
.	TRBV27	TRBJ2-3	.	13	CASKLSSTDTQYF	TGTGCCAGCAAGCTAAGTAGCACAGATACGCAGTATTTT
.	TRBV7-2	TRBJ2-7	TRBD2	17	CASSGPVAGGAIYEQYF	TGTGCCAGCAGCGGCCCTGTGGCGGGAGGAGCCATCTACGAGCAGTACTTC
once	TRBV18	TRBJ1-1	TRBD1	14	CASSQTGRNTEAFF	TGTGCCAGCTCACAGACAGGGAGGAACACTGAAGCTTTCTTT
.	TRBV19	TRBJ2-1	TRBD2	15	CASSIIAGRRAEQFF	TGTGCCAGTAGTATCATAGCGGGACGTAGGGCTGAGCAGTTCTTC
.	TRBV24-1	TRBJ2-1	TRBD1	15	CATSRGQASYNEQFF	TGTGCCACCAGTAGGGGACAGGCATCCTACAATGAGCAGTTCTTC
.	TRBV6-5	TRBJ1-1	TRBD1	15	CASSLSGTGMAEAFF	TGTGCCAGCAGTTTATCCGGGACAGGGATGGCTGAAGCTTTCTTT
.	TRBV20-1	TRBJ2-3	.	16	CSASGVAVTSTDTQYF	TGCAGTGCTAGTGGTGTTGCGGTCACTAGCACAGATACGCAGTATTTT
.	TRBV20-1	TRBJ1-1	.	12	CSASSSNTEAFF	TGCAGTGCTAGTTCCTCGAACACTGAAGCTTTCTTT
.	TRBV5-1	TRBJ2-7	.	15	CASSPAGTTIYEQYF	TGCGCCAGCAGCCCTGCCGGGACAACGATCTACGAGCAGTACTTC